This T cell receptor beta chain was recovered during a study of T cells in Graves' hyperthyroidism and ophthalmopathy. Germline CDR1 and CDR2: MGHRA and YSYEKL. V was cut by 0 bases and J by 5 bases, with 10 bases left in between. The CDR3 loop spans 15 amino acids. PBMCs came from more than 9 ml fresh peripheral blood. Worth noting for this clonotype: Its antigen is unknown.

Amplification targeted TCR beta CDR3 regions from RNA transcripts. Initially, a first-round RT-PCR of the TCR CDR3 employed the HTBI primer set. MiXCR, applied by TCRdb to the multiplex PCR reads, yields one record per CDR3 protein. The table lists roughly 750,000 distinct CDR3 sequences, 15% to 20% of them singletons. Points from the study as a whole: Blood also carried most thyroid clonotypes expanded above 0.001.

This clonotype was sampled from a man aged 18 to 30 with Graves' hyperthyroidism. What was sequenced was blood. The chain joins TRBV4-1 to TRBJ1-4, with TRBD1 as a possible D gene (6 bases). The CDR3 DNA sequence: TGCGCCAGCAGCCAAGATGGGGGCCCGAATGAAAAACTGTTTTTT. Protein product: CASSQDGGPNEKLFF.